This T cell receptor (beta chain) was obtained from a study of blood T cells in healthy people across ages. Study-wide context: Through template switching, about one barcoded beta molecule was captured per two T cells, as measured in model experiments. Findings and limits, study-wide: Estimated diversity across one million T cells was deemed an underestimate. The unsorted PBMCs prevented any conclusive comparison of naive versus antigen-experienced cells.

Turning to this clonotype: The target antigen is unknown.

Deletions cut 1 base from V and 4 bases from J, with 16 bases between. This CDR3 is built from 16 residues. Germline V gene data show CDR1 as MGHDK and CDR2 as SYGVNS. Combining a sample-barcoded 5' primer with a J-beta primer mix, a second PCR ran for roughly 7 to 11 cycles. One entry per CDR3 protein results from TCRdb running MiXCR on the 5' RACE reads. Of fewer than 800,000 distinct CDR3 sequences in the sample, more than 20% are singletons; the top ten hold 8% to 10%. This same sample was also taken into another study, of T cells of mothers and their children. Turning to that study: Sample barcodes and 2-4 random nucleotides came from the second PCR's M1S primer.

The TCR was taken from a boy aged 5-17 years in good health. The rearrangement joins TRBV25-1 to TRBJ2-5; TRBD1 or TRBD2 may be the D gene (6 bases each). The sequenced sample was blood. The CDR3 region has the DNA TGTGCCAGCAGTGAATTTTTTCCGGGGGCCGGAGAGACCCAGTACTTC. It encodes CASSEFFPGAGETQYF.